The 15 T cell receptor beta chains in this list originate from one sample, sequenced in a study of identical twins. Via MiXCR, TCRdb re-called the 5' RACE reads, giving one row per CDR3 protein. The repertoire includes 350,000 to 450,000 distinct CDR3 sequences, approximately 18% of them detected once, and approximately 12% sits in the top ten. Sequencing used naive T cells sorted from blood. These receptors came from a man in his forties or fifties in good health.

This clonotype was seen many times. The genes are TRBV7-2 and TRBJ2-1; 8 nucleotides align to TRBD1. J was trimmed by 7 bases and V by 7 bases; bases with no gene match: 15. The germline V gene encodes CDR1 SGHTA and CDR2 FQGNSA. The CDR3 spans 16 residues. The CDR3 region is CASNPGGAGGMNEQFF. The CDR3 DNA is TGTGCCAGCAACCCTGGCGGGGCAGGGGGCATGAATGAGCAGTTCTTC.

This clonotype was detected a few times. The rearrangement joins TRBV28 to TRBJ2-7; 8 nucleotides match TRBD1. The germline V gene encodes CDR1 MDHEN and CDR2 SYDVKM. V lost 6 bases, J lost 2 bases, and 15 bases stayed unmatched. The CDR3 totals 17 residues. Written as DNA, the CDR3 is TGTGCCAGCAGGCACGTCTGGGTGCGGGACAGGACCTACGAGCAGTACTTC. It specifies CASRHVWVRDRTYEQYF.

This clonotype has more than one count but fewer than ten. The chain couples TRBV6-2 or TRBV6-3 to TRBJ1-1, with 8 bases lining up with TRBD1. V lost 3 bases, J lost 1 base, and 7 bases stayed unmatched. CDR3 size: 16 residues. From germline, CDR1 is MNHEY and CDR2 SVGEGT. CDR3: CASSYSGTGGNTEAFF. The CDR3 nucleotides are TGTGCCAGCAGTTATTCCGGGACAGGAGGGAACACTGAAGCTTTCTTT.

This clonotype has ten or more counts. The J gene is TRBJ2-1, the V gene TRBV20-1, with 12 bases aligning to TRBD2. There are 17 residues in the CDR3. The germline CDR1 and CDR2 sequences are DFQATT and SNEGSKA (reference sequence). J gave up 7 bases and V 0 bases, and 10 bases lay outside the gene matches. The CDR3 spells CSARDLLTSGSRNEQFF. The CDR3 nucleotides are TGCAGTGCTAGAGATCTTCTGACTAGCGGGAGTAGGAATGAGCAGTTCTTC.

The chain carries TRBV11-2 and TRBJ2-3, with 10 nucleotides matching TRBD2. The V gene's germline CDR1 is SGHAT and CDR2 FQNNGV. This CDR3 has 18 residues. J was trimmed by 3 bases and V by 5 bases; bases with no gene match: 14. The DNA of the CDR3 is TGTGCCAGCAGCCTCCAGTTAGCGGGAGGAGGGTTAACAGATACGCAGTATTTT. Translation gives CASSLQLAGGGLTDTQYF.

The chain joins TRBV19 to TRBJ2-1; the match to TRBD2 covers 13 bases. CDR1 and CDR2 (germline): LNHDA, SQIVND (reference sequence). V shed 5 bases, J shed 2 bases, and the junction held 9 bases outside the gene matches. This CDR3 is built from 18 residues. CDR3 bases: TGTGCCAGTAGTGTACTAGCGGGGGGGCGAGGGACCTACAATGAGCAGTTCTTC. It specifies CASSVLAGGRGTYNEQFF.

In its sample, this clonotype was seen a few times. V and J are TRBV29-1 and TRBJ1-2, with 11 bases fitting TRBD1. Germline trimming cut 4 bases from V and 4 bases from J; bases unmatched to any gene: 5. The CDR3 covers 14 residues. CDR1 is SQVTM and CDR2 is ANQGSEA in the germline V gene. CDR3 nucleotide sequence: TGCAGCGTTGGAGAAGGACAGGGGGCCTATGGCTACACCTTC. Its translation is CSVGEGQGAYGYTF.

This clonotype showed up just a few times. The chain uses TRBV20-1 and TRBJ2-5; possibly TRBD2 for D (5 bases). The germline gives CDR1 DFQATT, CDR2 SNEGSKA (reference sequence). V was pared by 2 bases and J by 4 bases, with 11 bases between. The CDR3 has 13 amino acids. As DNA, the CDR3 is TGCAGTGCTAGACCGGACTTCATAGAGACCCAGTACTTC. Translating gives CSARPDFIETQYF.

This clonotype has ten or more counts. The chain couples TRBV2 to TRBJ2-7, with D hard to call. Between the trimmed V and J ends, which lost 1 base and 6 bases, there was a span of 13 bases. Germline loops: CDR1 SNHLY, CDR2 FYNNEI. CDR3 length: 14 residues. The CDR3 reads CASSEGYKSGEQYF. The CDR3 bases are TGTGCCAGCAGTGAAGGGTACAAGTCAGGCGAGCAGTACTTC. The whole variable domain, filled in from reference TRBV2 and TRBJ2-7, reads EPEVTQTPSHQVTQMGQEVILRCVPISNHLYFYWYRQILGQKVEFLVSFYNNEISEKSEIFDDQFSVERPDGSNFTLKIRSTKLEDSAMYFCASSEGYKSGEQYFGPGTRLTVT.

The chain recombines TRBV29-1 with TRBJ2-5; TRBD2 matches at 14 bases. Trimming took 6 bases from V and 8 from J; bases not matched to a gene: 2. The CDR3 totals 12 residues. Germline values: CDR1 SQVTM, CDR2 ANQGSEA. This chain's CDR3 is CSVGTSGSTQYF. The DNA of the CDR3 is TGCAGCGTCGGGACTAGCGGGAGTACCCAGTACTTC. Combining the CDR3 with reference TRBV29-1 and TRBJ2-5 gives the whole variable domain SAVISQKPSRDICQRGTSLTIQCQVDSQVTMMFWYRQQPGQSLTLIATANQGSEATYESGFVIDKFPISRPNLTFSTLTVSNMSPEDSSIYLCSVGTSGSTQYFGPGTRLLVL.

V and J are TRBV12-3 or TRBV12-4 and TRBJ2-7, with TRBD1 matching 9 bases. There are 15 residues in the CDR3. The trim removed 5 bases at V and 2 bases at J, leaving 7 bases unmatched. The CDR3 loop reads CASSPPGQGTYEQYF. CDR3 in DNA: TGTGCCAGCAGTCCACCGGGACAGGGAACCTACGAGCAGTACTTC.

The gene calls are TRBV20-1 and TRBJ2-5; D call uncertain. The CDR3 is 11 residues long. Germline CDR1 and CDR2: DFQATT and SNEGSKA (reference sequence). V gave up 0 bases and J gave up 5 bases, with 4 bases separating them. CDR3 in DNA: TGCAGTGCTAGAGATTTGGAGACCCAGTACTTC. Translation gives CSARDLETQYF.

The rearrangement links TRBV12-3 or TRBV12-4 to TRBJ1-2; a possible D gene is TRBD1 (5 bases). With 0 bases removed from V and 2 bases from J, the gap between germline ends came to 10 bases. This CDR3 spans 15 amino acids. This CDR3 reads CASSLAMGGNYGYTF. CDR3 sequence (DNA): TGTGCCAGCAGTTTAGCGATGGGGGGAAACTATGGCTACACCTTC.

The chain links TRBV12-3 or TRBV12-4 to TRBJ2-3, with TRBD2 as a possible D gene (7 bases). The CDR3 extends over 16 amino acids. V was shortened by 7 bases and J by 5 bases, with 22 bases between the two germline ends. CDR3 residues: CASTLGGGLLGDTQYF. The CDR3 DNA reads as TGTGCCAGCACCCTAGGGGGGGGCCTTTTGGGAGATACGCAGTATTTT.

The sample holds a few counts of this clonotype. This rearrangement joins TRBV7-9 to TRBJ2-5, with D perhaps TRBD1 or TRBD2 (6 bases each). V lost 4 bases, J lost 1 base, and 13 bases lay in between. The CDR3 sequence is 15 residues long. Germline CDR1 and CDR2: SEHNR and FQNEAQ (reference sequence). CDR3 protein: CASSSEGTPQETQYF. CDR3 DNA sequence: TGTGCCAGCAGCTCGGAGGGGACACCCCAAGAGACCCAGTACTTC.